The 2 T cell receptor beta chains below all came from one sample that was sequenced in a study of T cell clonotyping in hematopoietic cell transplantation. TCRdb's table, derived via immunoSEQ multiplex PCR, lists solely in-frame clones and lacks some. Here the sample spans over 15,000 clones, around nine tenths being singletons. The source material was peripheral blood mononuclear cells. All receptors derive from a man aged 40-55 years in good health. Some clones in this sample may be carry-over from other donors' samples.

This clone was detected only once. The chain joins TRBV29-1 to TRBJ2-1; D possibly corresponds to TRBD2 (6 bases). Germline CDR1 and CDR2: SQVTM and ANQGSEA. V was trimmed by 1 base and J by 8 bases, leaving 15 bases between them. The CDR3 totals 14 residues. The CDR3 region has the DNA TGCAGCGTTGAAGGGGTCGGGAGCTTGGATGAGCAGTTCTTC. The encoded protein is CSVEGVGSLDEQFF.

A single count supports this clone. The rearrangement links TRBV4-1 to TRBJ1-1; TRBD1 agrees at 7 bases. This CDR3 has 16 amino acids. V trimming: 2 bases; J trimming: 7 bases; junction bases outside the gene matches: 13. CDR1 is MGHRA and CDR2 is YSYEKL in the germline V gene. In nucleotides, the CDR3 is TGCGCCAGCAGCCAAAGTCCCACAGGGGCCTCGGGTGAAGCTTTCTTT. As protein: CASSQSPTGASGEAFF.